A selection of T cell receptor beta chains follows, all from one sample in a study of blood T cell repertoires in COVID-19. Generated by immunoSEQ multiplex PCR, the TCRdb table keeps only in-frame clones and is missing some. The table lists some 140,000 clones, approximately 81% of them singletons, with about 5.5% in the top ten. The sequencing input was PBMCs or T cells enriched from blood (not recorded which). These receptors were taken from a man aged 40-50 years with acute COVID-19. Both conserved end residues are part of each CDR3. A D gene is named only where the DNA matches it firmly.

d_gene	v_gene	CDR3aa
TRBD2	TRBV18	CASSGSGKSYEQYF
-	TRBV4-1	CASSLVYGELFF
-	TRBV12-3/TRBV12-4	CASKESSYEQYF
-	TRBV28	CASSFFRGSGNQPQHF
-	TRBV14	CASSHRPPGTEAFF
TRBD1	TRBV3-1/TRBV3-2	CASSPDRGRPYEQYF
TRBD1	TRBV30	CASPIKGTGSGNYGYTF
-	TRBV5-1	CASSLLSGGRNEAFF
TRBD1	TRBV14	CASSQFLTGATEAFF
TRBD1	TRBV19	CASRNPGQGSIYGYTF
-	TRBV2	CASSPNTGSNIQYF
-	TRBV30	CAWTRRRADTQYF
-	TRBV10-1	CASRADGREEAQYF
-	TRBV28	CASSPGLLTPREAFF
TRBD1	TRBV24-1	CATSDHRQGAKTQYF
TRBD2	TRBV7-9	CASSKWDYKSYEQYF
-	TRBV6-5	CASSYSEWYTEAFF
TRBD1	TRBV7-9	CASSAGQARSPLHF
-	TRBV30	CAWSGTASRVSNQPQHF
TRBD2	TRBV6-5	CASSLTAGGANEQFF
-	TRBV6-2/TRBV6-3	CASSYPGPGETQYF
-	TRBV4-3	CASSLLLGTIYNEQFF
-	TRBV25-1	CASRRGNGNTIYF
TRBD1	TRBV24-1	CATSDGDRGGYGYTF
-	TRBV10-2	CASRTASSYEQYF
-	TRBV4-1	CASSQGSLAWSSYNEQFF
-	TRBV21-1	CASTTAGDSEETQYF
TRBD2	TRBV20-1	CSASSPSGRMETQYF
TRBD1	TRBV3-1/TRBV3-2	CASSSRTGATDEQYF
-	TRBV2	CASSTGGETQYF
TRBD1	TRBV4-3	CASSQVWTGQDIQYF
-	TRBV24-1	CATSDIPTGPTRDTQYF
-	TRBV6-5	CASSTPKYYGYTF
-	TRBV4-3	CASSQARGGIETQYF
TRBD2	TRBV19	CARQQAGGQSEQYF
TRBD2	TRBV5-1	CASSRGQGSGNEQFF
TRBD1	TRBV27	CASSPGQGTSNQPQHF
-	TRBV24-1	CATSPGASYEQYF
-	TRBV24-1	CATSDSDGGQFTDTQYF
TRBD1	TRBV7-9	CASSPDRGTFAEAFF
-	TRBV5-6	CASSPIRGEVFSYGYTF
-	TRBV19	CASSFGLNNEQFF
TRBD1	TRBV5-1	CASSRTTGELGEQYF
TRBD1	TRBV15	CATSRGTGDIGEQYF
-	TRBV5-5	CASSSGTNTEAFF
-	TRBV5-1	CASSNVGIQYF
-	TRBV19	CATRHPLNTDTQYF
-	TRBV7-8	CASSLGTQRATDTQYF
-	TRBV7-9	CASSPVGGGTIYF
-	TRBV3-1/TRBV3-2	CASSSVGGPTDTQYF
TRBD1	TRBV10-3	CAISDTGTGGMSEQFF
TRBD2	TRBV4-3	CASSQVTSGGANGELFF
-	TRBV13	CASSPNREVYEQYF
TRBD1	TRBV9	CASSFGTGMPPLHF